This is a list of T cell receptor beta chains from one sample in a study of CD8 T cells in Susac syndrome. From the immunoSEQ multiplex PCR reads, TCRdb called clonotypes with MiXCR, one entry per CDR3 protein. This sample yields about 140,000 distinct CDR3 sequences, of which roughly 95% are seen a single time; approximately 0.11% belongs to the top ten. The sequencing sample was made of CD4+ T cells from PBMCs. These TCRs come from a human donor with multiple sclerosis. Both conserved end residues are part of each CDR3. The D gene is left open where the match is weak. Expanded clones get a size class; other rows say once, few or many, or leave the size out.

V gene	clone size	J gene	D gene	CDR3 length	CDR3 protein	CDR3 DNA
TRBV20-1	NA	TRBJ2-7	TRBD1	13	CSARDRAAGEQYF	TGCAGTGCGCGGGACAGGGCAGCGGGCGAGCAGTACTTC
TRBV19	NA	TRBJ1-1	TRBD1	14	CASSPTGKYTEAFF	TGTGCCAGTAGCCCGACAGGGAAATACACTGAAGCTTTCTTT
TRBV6-1	few	TRBJ2-2	NA	14	CASNAHSNTGELFF	TGTGCCAGCAATGCGCATTCGAACACCGGGGAGCTGTTTTTT
TRBV4-3	NA	TRBJ2-3	TRBD2	17	CASSQGRVAGRADTQYF	TGCGCCAGCAGCCAGGGCCGGGTAGCGGGCCGGGCAGATACGCAGTATTTT
TRBV5-1	once	TRBJ2-5	NA	14	CASSRTRSRETQYF	TGCGCCAGCAGCCGTACCCGGTCCCGAGAGACCCAGTACTTC
TRBV12-3/TRBV12-4	NA	TRBJ1-5	TRBD1	16	CASSKRDRDSNQPQHF	TGTGCCAGCAGTAAGCGGGACAGGGATAGCAATCAGCCCCAGCATTTT
TRBV11-2	NA	TRBJ1-2	TRBD1	14	CASSLDTTGNGYTF	TGTGCCAGCAGCTTAGATACGACAGGGAATGGCTACACCTTC
TRBV15	NA	TRBJ1-5	TRBD1	16	CATSSIGRGGNQPQHF	TGTGCCACCAGCAGCATAGGCAGGGGGGGAAATCAGCCCCAGCATTTT
TRBV30	NA	TRBJ1-3	NA	16	CAWSSWGLSSGNTIYF	TGTGCCTGGAGTTCATGGGGACTAAGCTCTGGAAACACCATATATTTT
TRBV7-3	NA	TRBJ2-1	TRBD1	15	CASRAGTGNINEQFF	TGTGCCAGCAGGGCCGGGACAGGGAATATCAATGAGCAGTTCTTC
TRBV28	NA	TRBJ2-1	TRBD2	14	CASSFLAGGNEQFF	TGTGCCAGCAGTTTCCTAGCGGGGGGAAATGAGCAGTTCTTC
TRBV21-1	once	TRBJ2-1	NA	8	CASEIQFF	TGTGCCAGCGAGATCCAGTTCTTC
TRBV12-3/TRBV12-4	NA	TRBJ1-1	TRBD1	10	CAGSDREAFF	TGTGCCGGCTCGGACAGGGAAGCTTTCTTT
TRBV3-1	NA	TRBJ2-5	TRBD1	15	CASSPPGQVRETQYF	TGTGCCAGCAGCCCTCCGGGACAGGTCCGAGAGACCCAGTACTTC
TRBV27	NA	TRBJ2-7	NA	14	CASSLVGQRDEQYF	TGTGCCAGCAGTTTAGTGGGGCAAAGGGACGAGCAGTACTTC
TRBV20-1	NA	TRBJ2-3	NA	14	CSADGTSFVDTQYF	TGCAGTGCTGACGGGACATCGTTTGTAGATACGCAGTATTTT
TRBV2	NA	TRBJ2-6	TRBD1	17	CASSLDRAGSGANVLTF	TGTGCCAGCAGTCTGGACAGGGCTGGGTCTGGGGCCAACGTCCTGACTTTC
TRBV30	NA	TRBJ2-7	NA	12	CASTGSSYEQYF	TGTGCCTCTACAGGGAGCTCCTACGAGCAGTACTTC
TRBV12-3/TRBV12-4	NA	TRBJ2-7	NA	16	CASSPEGGIPTYEQYF	TGTGCCAGCAGCCCAGAAGGCGGGATACCAACCTACGAGCAGTACTTC
TRBV6-2/TRBV6-3	NA	TRBJ1-5	NA	15	CASSRKLQSNQPQHF	TGTGCCAGCAGCCGAAAACTACAGAGCAATCAGCCCCAGCATTTT
TRBV28	NA	TRBJ1-5	NA	13	CASRTAGREPQHF	TGTGCCAGCAGGACAGCAGGAAGGGAGCCCCAGCATTTT